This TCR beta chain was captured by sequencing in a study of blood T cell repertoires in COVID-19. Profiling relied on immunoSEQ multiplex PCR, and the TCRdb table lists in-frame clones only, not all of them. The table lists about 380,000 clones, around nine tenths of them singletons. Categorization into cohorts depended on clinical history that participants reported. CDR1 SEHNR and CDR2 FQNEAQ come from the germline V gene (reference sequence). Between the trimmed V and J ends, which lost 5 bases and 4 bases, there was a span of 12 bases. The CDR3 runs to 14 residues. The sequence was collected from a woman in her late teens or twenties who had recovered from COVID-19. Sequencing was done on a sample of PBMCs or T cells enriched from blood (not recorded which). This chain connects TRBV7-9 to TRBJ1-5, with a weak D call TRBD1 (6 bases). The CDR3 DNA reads TGTGCCAGCAGCCACGGGACACCTAATCAGCCCCAGCATTTT. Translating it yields CASSHGTPNQPQHF. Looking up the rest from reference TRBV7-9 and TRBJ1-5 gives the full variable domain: DTGVSQNPRHKITKRGQNVTFRCDPISEHNRLYWYRQTLGQGPEFLTYFQNEAQLEKSRLLSDRFSAERPKGSFSTLEIQRTEQGDSAMYLCASSHGTPNQPQHFGDGTRLSIL.